Below are 24 T cell receptor beta chains sequenced from a single sample in a study of regulatory T cells in long-lasting Graves disease. CDR3 regions were amplified by Arm-PCR using iRepertoire HTBI primers to build TCR beta libraries. TCRdb processed the multiplex PCR reads anew with MiXCR; each CDR3 protein has one entry. The sample has hundreds of thousands of distinct CDR3 sequences, around an eighth seen once. Time point meaning: newly diagnosed GD, antithyroid drugs for less than 3 months. From RNA extracted from PBMCs, the TCR library was made. These data also formed part of another study, on T cells in Graves' hyperthyroidism and ophthalmopathy.

The sample in question was peripheral blood mononuclear cells (PBMCs), obtained at new diagnosis, from a patient treated with antithyroid drugs. The receptors here all came from a man aged 30-40 years with Graves disease.

This clonotype was found a few times. V and J are TRBV5-1 and TRBJ2-1, with 7 positions matching TRBD2. Per germline, CDR1 SGHRS and CDR2 YFSETQ. This CDR3 is built from 18 residues. Trimming took 4 bases from V and 0 from J; bases not matched to a gene: 13. The CDR3 DNA reads TGCGCCAGCAGCCGCGGGGTAGCGGGCTTTAGCTCCTACAATGAGCAGTTCTTC. It encodes CASSRGVAGFSSYNEQFF.

This clonotype was observed many times. The chain has TRBV5-1 and TRBJ2-5; the match to TRBD1 covers 7 bases. The CDR3 sequence is 13 residues long. The V and J ends lost 3 bases and 2 bases, in that order; junction bases with no gene match: 1. Germline lookup yields CDR1 SGHRS and CDR2 YFSETQ. CDR3 bases: TGCGCCAGCAGCTCCAGGGGGCAAGAGACCCAGTACTTC. Amino acids: CASSSRGQETQYF.

In its sample, this clonotype was seen many times. CDR3 residues: CASSPTIAGTVYNEQFF. DNA for the CDR3: TGTGCCAGCAGTCCTACAATAGCGGGCACGGTCTACAATGAGCAGTTCTTC. The J gene is TRBJ2-1, the V gene TRBV6-4; 7 positions agree with TRBD2. Germline CDR1 MRHNA, CDR2 SNTAGT. The CDR3 length is 17 residues. V was pared by 5 bases and J by 3 bases, with 13 bases of the junction left unmatched.

In its sample, this clonotype was seen a few times. The J gene is TRBJ2-7, the V gene TRBV14; D is unclear. The ends were cut back, 0 bases at V and 6 bases at J, with 9 bases in the middle. The CDR3 runs 13 residues. The germline gives CDR1 SGHDN, CDR2 FVKESK. The CDR3 sequence is CASSQEWLTEQYF. The CDR3 region has the DNA TGTGCCAGCAGCCAAGAATGGCTTACCGAGCAGTACTTC.

This clonotype was counted only a few times. The V and J genes are TRBV10-3 and TRBJ2-7; a possible D gene is TRBD1 (6 bases). V lost 2 bases and J 5 bases, leaving 7 bases between the germline ends. This CDR3 region has 12 residues. Germline CDR1 and CDR2: ENHRY and SYGVKD. CDR3 sequence (DNA): TGTGCCATCAGTGAGAGGGGGAACGAGCAGTACTTC. It encodes CAISERGNEQYF.

The chain combines TRBV6-2 or TRBV6-3 with TRBJ2-7; possibly TRBD2 for D (6 bases). The ends were cut back, 5 bases at V and 5 bases at J, with 22 bases in the middle. CDR3 length equals 16 residues. CDR1 and CDR2 from the germline V gene are MNHEY and SVGEGT. CDR3 bases: TGTGCCAGCAGTCCCCGGGGGATGGGGTCCGGCAACGAGCAGTACTTC. As protein: CASSPRGMGSGNEQYF.

This clonotype came up many times. One junction end disagrees with the germline gene, perhaps due to a read error. This CDR3 reads CASSLTGPSTDTQYF. The CDR3 region has the DNA TGTGCCAGCAGCTTAACGGGGCCAAGCACAGATACGCAGTATTTT. The gene calls are TRBV5-1 and TRBJ2-3; perhaps D is TRBD1 or TRBD2 (5 bases each). CDR1 is SGHRS, CDR2 YFSETQ, per germline. The CDR3 runs to 15 residues.

The genes are TRBV13 and TRBJ2-1; D possibly corresponds to TRBD1 (6 bases). Germline V gene data show CDR1 as PRHDT and CDR2 as FYEKMQ (reference sequence). The V and J ends lost 0 bases and 6 bases respectively, with 9 bases between them. This CDR3 has 14 residues. The CDR3 sequence is CASSLGRGGNEQFF. The CDR3 DNA reads as TGTGCCAGCAGCTTAGGCAGGGGCGGCAATGAGCAGTTCTTC.

This clonotype was recorded many times. V usage is TRBV20-1 and J usage is TRBJ2-7, with no clear D. Trimming stripped 0 bases from V and 2 bases from J, with 11 bases between. Germline CDR1 DFQATT, CDR2 SNEGSKA (reference sequence). The CDR3 length is 14 residues. CDR3 loop: CSARDLLTPYEQYF. The CDR3 DNA sequence: TGCAGTGCTAGAGATCTCCTAACTCCCTACGAGCAGTACTTC.

The V gene is TRBV24-1, the J gene TRBJ2-7; perhaps TRBD2 as D (7 bases). Germline loops: CDR1 KGHDR, CDR2 SFDVKD. Trimming cost V 4 bases and J 4 bases, with 13 bases left between them. The CDR3 covers 14 residues. The CDR3 DNA reads as TGTGCCACCAGTGACGAGGGGGGGTCGTACGAGCAGTACTTC. Protein product: CATSDEGGSYEQYF.

This clonotype came up a few times. The chain couples TRBV20-1 to TRBJ2-1; 12 positions match TRBD2. This CDR3 has 14 residues. CDR1 is DFQATT and CDR2 is SNEGSKA in the germline V gene (reference sequence). The V segment lost 3 bases and the J segment 8 bases; nucleotides outside the gene matches: 5. The CDR3 region is CSARRLAGVYEQFF. In nucleotides, the CDR3 is TGCAGTGCTAGGAGACTAGCGGGAGTTTATGAGCAGTTCTTC.

There are many counts of this clonotype. The chain is built from TRBV12-3 or TRBV12-4 and TRBJ2-1, with D perhaps being TRBD1 or TRBD2 (5 bases each). Trimming shortened V by 5 bases and J by 8 bases, and 19 bases separated the two germline ends. This CDR3 is built from 15 residues. CDR3 in amino acids: CASSPRDPNRDEQFF. CDR3 sequence (DNA): TGTGCCAGCAGTCCCCGGGACCCCAATCGCGATGAGCAGTTCTTC.

This clonotype was seen many times. The rearrangement joins TRBV19 to TRBJ2-3; D is perhaps TRBD1 or TRBD2 (5 bases each). The CDR3 runs 15 residues. Between the trimmed V and J ends, which lost 3 bases and 2 bases, there was a span of 12 bases. CDR1 and CDR2 from the germline V gene are LNHDA and SQIVND (reference sequence). CDR3: CASSISGGHTDTQYF. The CDR3, as DNA: TGTGCCAGTAGTATCTCTGGAGGACACACAGATACGCAGTATTTT.

CDR3 region: CASSTPLAGGRGEQFF. CDR3 DNA: TGTGCCAGTAGTACCCCCCTAGCGGGAGGAAGAGGTGAGCAGTTCTTC. The V and J genes are TRBV19 and TRBJ2-1, with 11 bases that match TRBD2. Unmatched junction bases numbered 11, after V lost 4 bases and J lost 9 bases. This CDR3 is 16 amino acids long. The germline gives CDR1 LNHDA, CDR2 SQIVND (reference sequence).

This clonotype was counted many times. This sequence joins TRBV10-3 and TRBJ2-7; possible D gene TRBD2, 6 bases. The germline gives CDR1 ENHRY, CDR2 SYGVKD. V dropped 5 bases and J dropped 5 bases, with 19 bases sitting between them. The CDR3 length is 15 residues. The CDR3 region has the DNA TGTGCCATCAGTCCCTCTAGCGTACGGTGGGACGAGCAGTACTTC. This encodes CAISPSSVRWDEQYF.

As for this clonotype: A much larger clone lies one base from this, so it may be a read error. The chain links TRBV7-9 to TRBJ1-2, with TRBD1 as a possible D gene (6 bases). Germline V gene data show CDR1 as SEHNR and CDR2 as FQNEAQ (reference sequence). Trimming left V 4 bases short and J 4 bases short, with 10 bases between. The CDR3 consists of 13 residues. CDR3: CASSSGASYGYTF. The CDR3 DNA follows: TGTGCCAGCAGCTCAGGGGCTAGCTATGGCTACACCTTC.

This clonotype came up many times. V usage is TRBV5-1 and J usage is TRBJ2-7, with 7 bases aligning to TRBD1. Trimming at V came to 2 bases and at J to 0 bases, leaving 5 bases not matched to a gene. In germline, CDR1 is SGHRS, CDR2 YFSETQ. The CDR3 covers 15 residues. CDR3 sequence reads: CASSFLDRNSYEQYF. For the CDR3, the DNA is TGCGCCAGCAGCTTTCTGGACAGGAACTCCTACGAGCAGTACTTC.

This clonotype appeared many times. The rearrangement uses TRBV6-1 and TRBJ2-7; TRBD1 aligns across 12 bases. CDR1 is MNHNS and CDR2 is SASEGT in the germline V gene. Losses at the gene ends were 7 bases for V and 5 bases for J; bases not matched to a gene: 15. This CDR3 is 17 amino acids long. In DNA, the CDR3 is TGTGCCAGCATTTTTCTCCCCGGGACAGGGGGCTCTCACGAGCAGTACTTC. This codes for CASIFLPGTGGSHEQYF.

In this sample, this clonotype turned up many times. This chain connects TRBV7-3 to TRBJ1-1; 9 bases map to TRBD1. V was pared by 5 bases and J by 4 bases, with 17 bases of the junction left unmatched. The CDR3 totals 18 residues. The germline V gene encodes CDR1 SGHTA and CDR2 FQGTGA. CDR3 region: CASSLRFWGQGGSTEAFF. The DNA of the CDR3 is TGTGCCAGCAGCCTCAGGTTTTGGGGACAGGGAGGAAGCACTGAAGCTTTCTTT.

This clonotype was picked up many times. The chain uses TRBV6-1 and TRBJ2-1, with 13 bases identical to TRBD2. CDR1 is MNHNS, CDR2 SASEGT, per germline. The V segment lost 7 bases and the J segment 7 bases; nucleotides outside the gene matches: 7. The CDR3 totals 15 residues. The CDR3 region has the DNA TGTGCCAGCAAACGAGGGACTAGCGGGACGAATGAGCAGTTCTTC. It specifies CASKRGTSGTNEQFF.

The rearrangement links TRBV14 to TRBJ2-1, with 11 bases that match TRBD1. V was clipped by 5 bases and J by 7 bases; unmatched bases: 4. The germline CDR1 and CDR2 sequences are SGHDN and FVKESK. This CDR3 is 14 amino acids long. The CDR3 DNA reads TGTGCCAGCAGCGCGGGACAGGGGGGGAATGAGCAGTTCTTC. Translating it yields CASSAGQGGNEQFF. Full variable domain (outside the CDR3, taken from reference TRBV14 and TRBJ2-1): EAGVTQFPSHSVIEKGQTVTLRCDPISGHDNLYWYRRVMGKEIKFLLHFVKESKQDESGMPNNRFLAERTGGTYSTLKVQPAELEDSGVYFCASSAGQGGNEQFFGPGTRLTVL.

Only one count was recorded for this clonotype. Given a much more abundant clone one base away, this may be a read error. The CDR3 does not close with the conserved phenylalanine or tryptophan, likely indicating a read error. This chain links TRBV6-2 or TRBV6-3 with TRBJ2-7, with a weak D call TRBD1 (6 bases). This CDR3 is 14 amino acids long. The germline V gene encodes CDR1 MNHEY and CDR2 SVGEGT. With 6 bases removed from V and 2 bases from J, the gap between germline ends came to 14 bases. The CDR3 bases are TGTGCCAGCAGCGACCCGACAGGAACCTACGAGCAGTACCTC. It translates to CASSDPTGTYEQYL.

In its sample, this clonotype was seen many times. The genes are TRBV14 and TRBJ2-4, with D possibly TRBD1 on 5 matching bases. CDR3 length: 15 residues. Per the germline V gene, CDR1 is SGHDN and CDR2 is FVKESK. V was clipped by 0 bases and J by 9 bases, with 15 bases between them. DNA of the CDR3: TGTGCCAGCAGCCAAGACCAGGGATCGGGTTTCATTCAGTACTTC. It translates to CASSQDQGSGFIQYF.

This chain connects TRBV10-1 to TRBJ2-1; 7 positions match TRBD2. V was clipped by 2 bases and J by 13 bases; unmatched bases: 5. This CDR3 is built from 12 residues. The germline V gene encodes CDR1 WNHNN and CDR2 SYGVQD (reference sequence). CDR3: CASSEGGSSQFF. The CDR3 DNA follows: TGCGCCAGCAGTGAGGGCGGGAGTTCACAGTTCTTC.